This paragraph covers one TCR beta chain sequence. Its target is not known. TCR beta CDR3 sequences were amplified from RNA transcripts. The study used the HTBI primer set for a first-round RT-PCR of the TCR CDR3. TCRdb processed the multiplex PCR reads anew with MiXCR; each CDR3 protein has one entry. Among a few hundred thousand distinct CDR3 sequences listed, 46% were seen once. The data were obtained in a study of T cells in Graves' hyperthyroidism and ophthalmopathy. Whole-study findings and limits: Stable hyperthyroidism and ophthalmopathy were separated using 13 V-J signatures. Appearing also in blood were most of the thyroid clonotypes expanded above 0.001.

The germline CDR1 and CDR2 sequences are SGHRS and YFSETQ. Trimming cost V 0 bases and J 2 bases, with 9 bases left between them. The CDR3 is 15 amino acids. Uncontrolled infection, other autoimmune disease, pregnancy or lactation disqualified patients from enrolment. Sequencing input: peripheral blood or thyroid tissue (not recorded which). The rearrangement joins TRBV5-1 to TRBJ2-1; D is uncertain. This clonotype was obtained from an adult woman with Graves' disease, either hyperthyroidism or ophthalmopathy (not recorded which). The CDR3 bases are TGCGCCAGCAGCTTGGATGGCCCAGCCTACAATGAGCAGTTCTTC. Translation gives CASSLDGPAYNEQFF.